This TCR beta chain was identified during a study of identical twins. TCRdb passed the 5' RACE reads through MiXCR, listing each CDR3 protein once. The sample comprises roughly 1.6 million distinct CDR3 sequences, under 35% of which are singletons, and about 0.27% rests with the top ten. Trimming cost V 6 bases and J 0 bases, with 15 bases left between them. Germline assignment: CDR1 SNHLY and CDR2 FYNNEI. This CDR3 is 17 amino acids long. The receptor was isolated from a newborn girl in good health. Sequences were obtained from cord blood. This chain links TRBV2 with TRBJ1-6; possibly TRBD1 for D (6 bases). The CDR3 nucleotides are TGTGCCAGCAGCGGGGCAGGGGAGAGCTCCTATAATTCACCCCTCCACTTT. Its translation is CASSGAGESSYNSPLHF.